This T cell receptor (beta chain) was profiled in a study of shared T cell receptors in the human thymus. CDR1 is MDHEN and CDR2 is SYDVKM in the germline V gene. This CDR3 has 17 residues. V lost 1 base and J lost 10, with 23 bases in between. Some clones are missing from TCRdb's copy, which holds only in-frame ones; the method was immunoSEQ multiplex PCR. The repertoire includes about 380,000 clones, 85% to 95% of them detected once, and approximately 0.018% sits in the top ten. Sequencing was carried out using thymocytes. The chain links TRBV28 to TRBJ1-5; D ambiguous. The receptor was derived from a human donor. The CDR3 bases are TGTGCCAGCAGTTTATATGGGGTCAGTTTACTAGGGCAACCCCAGCATTTT. The encoded protein is CASSLYGVSLLGQPQHF.